This passage covers 23 T cell receptor beta chains from one sample sequenced in a study of blood T cell repertoires in COVID-19. Sequenced by immunoSEQ multiplex PCR; TCRdb stores in-frame clones only, minus some. The sample has some 260,000 clones, around 88% seen once. The source material was peripheral blood. All receptors derive from a woman aged 25 to 39 with COVID-19, enrolled during active disease.

This chain connects TRBV2 to TRBJ2-7, with 13 bases identical to TRBD2. Trimming at V came to 6 bases and at J to 12 bases, leaving 8 bases not matched to a gene. Germline V gene lookup returns CDR1 SNHLY and CDR2 FYNNEI. The CDR3 has 13 residues. The CDR3 here is CASRGTSGISMYV. The CDR3 DNA reads TGTGCCAGCAGAGGGACTAGCGGGATATCTATGTACGTC.

This chain joins TRBV11-2 and TRBJ1-4, with D uncertain. Germline CDR1 reads SGHAT; CDR2 reads FQNNGV. The CDR3 has 13 residues. V was cut by 2 bases and J by 4 bases, with 5 bases left in between. Here the CDR3 DNA reads TGTGCCAGCAGCTTATCCTTTAATGAAAAACTGTTTTTT. This gives the protein CASSLSFNEKLFF.

This chain connects TRBV28 to TRBJ1-2, with 8 positions matching TRBD1. The CDR3 sequence is 14 residues long. Germline CDR1 is MDHEN and CDR2 is SYDVKM. With 2 bases clipped from V and 8 bases from J, the junction kept 7 bases outside the gene matches. The CDR3 DNA is TGTGCCAGCAGTTTAGATGCAGGGGGCGCCGGCTACACCTTC. This gives the protein CASSLDAGGAGYTF.

The chain recombines TRBV20-1 with TRBJ1-2; TRBD1 agrees at 7 bases. V was clipped by 3 bases and J by 5 bases; unmatched bases: 6. The CDR3 totals 13 residues. Germline values: CDR1 DFQATT, CDR2 SNEGSKA (reference sequence). CDR3 region: CSASGRGTYGYTF. CDR3 sequence (DNA): TGCAGTGCTAGTGGCAGGGGGACATATGGCTACACCTTC.

V and J are TRBV2 and TRBJ2-1, with 9 bases fitting TRBD2. Trimming took 6 bases from V and 2 from J; bases not matched to a gene: 11. CDR3 length: 17 amino acids. Germline assignment: CDR1 SNHLY and CDR2 FYNNEI. The CDR3 coding sequence is TGTGCCAGCAGAGCCATCGTTAGCGGGGGTCCCTACAATGAGCAGTTCTTC. Its protein is CASRAIVSGGPYNEQFF. The variable domain in full, with the rest retrieved from reference TRBV2 and TRBJ2-1, is EPEVTQTPSHQVTQMGQEVILRCVPISNHLYFYWYRQILGQKVEFLVSFYNNEISEKSEIFDDQFSVERPDGSNFTLKIRSTKLEDSAMYFCASRAIVSGGPYNEQFFGPGTRLTVL.

The V call is TRBV3-1 (or the pseudogene TRBV3-2), the J call TRBJ1-3, with D possibly being TRBD1 (6 bases). Trimming stripped 7 bases from V and 0 bases from J, with 10 bases between. The CDR3 contains 14 residues. Germline assignment: CDR1 LGHDT and CDR2 YNNKEL (reference sequence). The CDR3 reads CASKRGSSGNTIYF. Written as DNA, the CDR3 is TGTGCCAGCAAAAGGGGGTCCTCTGGAAACACCATATATTTT.

V and J are TRBV19 and TRBJ1-4; D unclear. The CDR3 covers 15 residues. Trimming removed 1 base from V and 2 bases from J, with 8 bases in between. Germline lookup yields CDR1 LNHDA and CDR2 SQIVND (reference sequence). The CDR3 loop reads CASSIAFGTNEKLFF. CDR3 nucleotides: TGTGCCAGTAGTATAGCCTTCGGTACTAATGAAAAACTGTTTTTT.

V gene TRBV11-3 combines with J gene TRBJ1-2; 9 bases match TRBD1. The length of the CDR3 is 16 residues. With 4 bases clipped from V and 0 bases from J, the junction kept 6 bases outside the gene matches. The germline V gene has CDR1 SGHNT and CDR2 YENEEA. The CDR3 DNA is TGTGCCAGCAGCTCTGTACAGGGGGCAGCTAACTATGGCTACACCTTC. This translates into CASSSVQGAANYGYTF.

This clone was seen just once. The chain joins TRBV30 to TRBJ1-1; D ambiguous. Trimming shortened V by 3 bases and J by 2 bases, and 13 bases separated the two germline ends. Looked up from germline, CDR1 is GTSNPN and CDR2 is SVGIG (reference sequence). The CDR3 covers 14 residues. DNA for the CDR3: TGTGCCTGGAGGAGGGATGGAAGTAACACTGAAGCTTTCTTT. Residues: CAWRRDGSNTEAFF.

The V and J genes are TRBV28 and TRBJ1-2; TRBD1 is a possible D gene (6 bases). Germline CDR1 reads MDHEN; CDR2 reads SYDVKM. V was cut by 5 bases and J by 4 bases, with 11 bases left in between. This CDR3 spans 13 amino acids. CDR3 in DNA: TGTGCCAGCAGTCAAGACAGGAGCTATGGCTACACCTTC. Its protein product is CASSQDRSYGYTF.

The chain has TRBV7-2 and TRBJ1-1, with D hard to call. The CDR3 loop spans 16 amino acids. Germline CDR1 SGHTA, CDR2 FQGNSA. Deletions cut 5 bases from V and 3 bases from J, with 19 bases between. The CDR3 region is CASSPTFGVSHTEAFF. The DNA of the CDR3 is TGTGCCAGCAGCCCTACTTTCGGGGTGAGCCACACTGAAGCTTTCTTT.

This chain joins TRBV6-6 and TRBJ2-7; unclear D gene. Per germline, CDR1 MNHNY and CDR2 SVGAGI (reference sequence). V lost 7 bases, J lost 2 bases, and 18 bases lay in between. This CDR3 spans 15 amino acids. The CDR3 reads CASTDPRDSPYEQYV. CDR3 in DNA: TGTGCCAGCACTGACCCCCGTGACTCCCCCTACGAGCAGTACGTC.

The chain has TRBV9 and TRBJ1-6, with 9 bases identical to TRBD1. The length of the CDR3 is 14 residues. Trimming at V came to 5 bases and at J to 7 bases, leaving 4 bases not matched to a gene. Germline V gives CDR1 SGDLS, CDR2 YYNGEE. The CDR3, as DNA: TGTGCCAGCAGTCCGGGACAGGGAAATTCACCCCTCCACTTT. Translated: CASSPGQGNSPLHF.

The chain carries TRBV5-1 and TRBJ2-7, with D possibly matching TRBD2 (6 bases). Trimming cost V 3 bases and J 0 bases, with 13 bases left between them. Germline-derived CDR1 and CDR2 are SGHRS and YFSETQ. The CDR3 consists of 15 residues. As DNA, the CDR3 is TGCGCCAGCAGCTCCGGGGCGGGGAGCTCCTACGAGCAGTACTTC. Amino acids: CASSSGAGSSYEQYF.

The chain carries TRBV7-9 and TRBJ2-4, with 10 bases that match TRBD1. The CDR3 sequence is 16 residues long. From germline, CDR1 is SEHNR and CDR2 FQNEAQ (reference sequence). V trimming: 6 bases; J trimming: 7 bases; junction bases outside the gene matches: 12. In DNA form, the CDR3 reads TGTGCCAGCAGTACTCAAGCGGGACAGGGGCGGAACATTCAGTACTTC. It codes for CASSTQAGQGRNIQYF.

V and J are TRBV28 and TRBJ1-3; 7 bases are a match to TRBD1. CDR1 and CDR2 (germline): MDHEN, SYDVKM. The CDR3 totals 16 residues. Trimming cost V 1 base and J 4 bases; bases outside gene matches: 7. The CDR3 DNA reads as TGTGCCAGCAGTTTATTTAGACAGGGAGTGGGAAACACCATATATTTT. As protein: CASSLFRQGVGNTIYF. The full variable domain, in which reference TRBV28 and TRBJ1-3 provide the parts outside the CDR3, is DVKVTQSSRYLVKRTGEKVFLECVQDMDHENMFWYRQDPGLGLRLIYFSYDVKMKEKGDIPEGYSVSREKKERFSLILESASTNQTSMYLCASSLFRQGVGNTIYFGEGSWLTVV.

This sequence joins TRBV19 and TRBJ2-7; 12 nucleotides match TRBD1. Germline V gene data show CDR1 as LNHDA and CDR2 as SQIVND (reference sequence). V lost 6 bases, J lost 4 bases, and 4 bases stayed unmatched. The CDR3 runs 14 residues. Here the CDR3 DNA reads TGTGCCAGTAGCTCGGGACAGGGGGCGTACGAGCAGTACTTC. Its translation is CASSSGQGAYEQYF.

The chain is built from TRBV28 and TRBJ1-6; 12 bases line up with TRBD1. The V gene end was trimmed by 2 bases and the J gene end by 9 bases; junction bases not matched to a gene: 5. This CDR3 is 16 amino acids long. The germline gives CDR1 MDHEN, CDR2 SYDVKM. CDR3 sequence reads: CASSLGTGGPGSPLHF. The CDR3 coding sequence is TGTGCCAGCAGTTTAGGGACAGGGGGCCCCGGTTCACCCCTCCACTTT.

This rearrangement joins TRBV4-1 to TRBJ2-7; D might be TRBD1 (6 bases). V lost 1 base to trimming and J lost 6 bases, with 16 bases between them. Germline CDR1 reads MGHRA; CDR2 reads YSYEKL. CDR3 length: 15 amino acids. The CDR3 nucleotides read TGCGCCAGCAGCCAAGGCACCCAGGGGTGGGCCGAGCAGTACGTC. Residues: CASSQGTQGWAEQYV.

The J gene is TRBJ2-5, the V gene TRBV4-3; D gene ambiguous. V gave up 1 base and J gave up 4 bases, with 13 bases separating them. The length of the CDR3 is 15 residues. Germline loops: CDR1 LGHNA, CDR2 YSLEER. The CDR3 sequence: CASSQVRGSGETQYF. Written as DNA, the CDR3 is TGCGCCAGCAGCCAAGTGCGAGGCAGTGGAGAGACCCAGTACTTC.

V usage is TRBV3-1 (or the pseudogene TRBV3-2) and J usage is TRBJ2-5, with 7 bases lining up with TRBD2. CDR3 length: 13 amino acids. The germline CDR1 and CDR2 sequences are LGHDT and YNNKEL (reference sequence). The V gene end was trimmed by 4 bases and the J gene end by 2 bases; junction bases not matched to a gene: 1. The CDR3, as DNA: TGTGCCAGCAGCCGAGCGGGACAAGAGACCCAGTACTTC. It specifies CASSRAGQETQYF.

V and J are TRBV3-1 (or the pseudogene TRBV3-2) and TRBJ1-2, with 9 positions matching TRBD1. This CDR3 is 15 amino acids long. V was clipped by 6 bases and J by 7 bases; unmatched bases: 12. CDR1 is LGHDT and CDR2 is YNNKEL in the germline V gene (reference sequence). The CDR3 is CASSTTGGAVGGYTF. CDR3 DNA sequence: TGTGCCAGCAGTACTACAGGGGGCGCGGTGGGTGGCTACACCTTC.

This clone was detected a few times. The gene calls are TRBV7-8 and TRBJ2-3; no clear D gene. This CDR3 comprises 12 residues. V was clipped by 5 bases and J by 5 bases, with 8 bases between them. Germline assignment: CDR1 SGHVS and CDR2 FQNEAQ. CDR3 bases: TGTGCCAGCAGCCCCACGGGAGATACGCAGTATTTT. Translated, it gives CASSPTGDTQYF.